The 18 T cell receptor beta chains presented below share a single source sample, sequenced in a study of beta chain features in type 1 diabetes. The authors reverse transcribed all of the isolated RNA, so sequencing captured expressed TCRB transcripts. Generated by immunoSEQ multiplex PCR, the TCRdb table keeps only in-frame clones and is missing some. The sample has over 65,000 clones; 25% to 35% are singletons. The specimen sequenced was stem cell memory CD4+ T cells from blood. The origin of the receptors is a woman aged 18 to 35 in good health.

The sample holds a few counts of this clone. The chain couples TRBV9 to TRBJ2-6, with 11 bases fitting TRBD1. The CDR3 loop spans 19 amino acids. In germline, CDR1 is SGDLS, CDR2 YYNGEE. After removal of 0 bases from V and 1 base from J, the junction contained 6 bases not matched to a gene. CDR3 protein: CASSVGFGQGASGANVLTF. In DNA form, the CDR3 reads TGTGCCAGCAGCGTAGGATTCGGACAGGGGGCATCTGGGGCCAACGTCCTGACTTTC.

This chain uses TRBV19 with TRBJ2-7; 7 nucleotides align to TRBD1. This CDR3 is built from 15 residues. The ends lost 4 bases at V and 1 base at J; junction bases unmatched: 7. Germline assignment: CDR1 LNHDA and CDR2 SQIVND (reference sequence). CDR3 protein: CASSKEAGGSYEQYF. The CDR3 region has the DNA TGTGCCAGTAGTAAGGAGGCAGGGGGTTCCTACGAGCAGTACTTC.

The table lists this clone with a few counts. This chain uses TRBV11-3 with TRBJ2-1, with a weak D call TRBD1 (6 bases). The germline V gene encodes CDR1 SGHNT and CDR2 YENEEA. Trimming took off 2 bases at V and 9 bases at J, with 8 bases between the two ends. This CDR3 is 12 amino acids long. The CDR3 protein is CASSLQQGEQFF. The CDR3 nucleotides read TGTGCCAGCAGCTTACAACAGGGTGAGCAGTTCTTC.

This clone was picked up a small number of times. The rearrangement joins TRBV5-1 to TRBJ2-5; D gene ambiguous. The V end was cut by 4 bases, the J end by 2 bases, with 15 bases between. The germline gives CDR1 SGHRS, CDR2 YFSETQ. The CDR3 is 15 residues long. CDR3 bases: TGCGCCAGCAGCACCTACTTAACAGATCAAGAGACCCAGTACTTC. Its protein is CASSTYLTDQETQYF.

This clone was detected a few times. The chain recombines TRBV7-9 with TRBJ2-1; no clear D. Trimming took off 3 bases at V and 7 bases at J, with 13 bases between the two ends. The CDR3 runs to 14 residues. Germline values: CDR1 SEHNR, CDR2 FQNEAQ (reference sequence). The CDR3 loop reads CASSFAGLENEQFF. The CDR3 region has the DNA TGTGCCAGCAGCTTTGCAGGTTTGGAAAATGAGCAGTTCTTC. Drawing the rest from reference TRBV7-9 and TRBJ2-1, the complete variable domain is DTGVSQNPRHKITKRGQNVTFRCDPISEHNRLYWYRQTLGQGPEFLTYFQNEAQLEKSRLLSDRFSAERPKGSFSTLEIQRTEQGDSAMYLCASSFAGLENEQFFGPGTRLTVL.

This clone turned up a few times. This chain links TRBV27 with TRBJ1-1, with TRBD1 as a possible D gene (5 bases). V lost 2 bases and J 8 bases, leaving 18 bases between the germline ends. Germline loops: CDR1 MNHEY, CDR2 SMNVEV (reference sequence). The CDR3 covers 15 residues. CDR3 loop: CASSLRGTMFSEAFF. The CDR3 region has the DNA TGTGCCAGCAGTTTACGCGGGACTATGTTTTCGGAAGCTTTCTTT.

The V gene is TRBV2, the J gene TRBJ1-4; 10 nucleotides match TRBD1. This CDR3 spans 14 amino acids. The ends lost 3 bases at V and 13 bases at J; junction bases unmatched: 8. CDR1 is SNHLY, CDR2 FYNNEI, per germline. CDR3 sequence: CASSEADRGRRLFF. CDR3 coding DNA: TGTGCCAGCAGTGAGGCCGACAGGGGGCGAAGACTGTTTTTT.

This clone was counted only a few times. This rearrangement joins TRBV7-3 to TRBJ2-6; D may be TRBD2 (5 bases). This CDR3 spans 15 amino acids. Trimming stripped 5 bases from V and 1 base from J, with 9 bases between. In germline, CDR1 is SGHTA, CDR2 FQGTGA. CDR3 DNA: TGTGCCAGCAGCGAGGGAGCTTCTGGGGCCAACGTCCTGACTTTC. This gives the protein CASSEGASGANVLTF.

This clone appeared a few times. CDR3 coding DNA: TGTGCCAGCAGTGGACAGGGGGTCGAGCAGTACTTC. Translation: CASSGQGVEQYF. V gene TRBV6-1 combines with J gene TRBJ2-7; 9 bases match TRBD1. Germline assignment: CDR1 MNHNS and CDR2 SASEGT. Germline trimming cut 4 bases from V and 6 bases from J; bases unmatched to any gene: 1. There are 12 residues in the CDR3.

This clone was observed a few times. This sequence joins TRBV2 and TRBJ2-5, with 8 bases aligning to TRBD1. CDR3 length equals 14 residues. Trimming removed 1 base from V and 5 bases from J; junction bases left unmatched: 3. The V gene's germline CDR1 is SNHLY and CDR2 FYNNEI. The CDR3 DNA sequence: TGTGCCAGCAGTGAAGGACAGGGGCTGGAGACCCAGTACTTC. This encodes CASSEGQGLETQYF.

The genes are TRBV7-3 and TRBJ1-3; 9 nucleotides align to TRBD1. The CDR3 is 14 residues long. CDR1 is SGHTA and CDR2 is FQGTGA in the germline V gene. Trimming took 4 bases from V and 5 from J; bases not matched to a gene: 3. This CDR3 is CASSSDRGRNTIYF. Written as DNA, the CDR3 is TGTGCCAGCAGCTCGGACAGGGGTAGAAACACCATATATTTT.

V and J are TRBV2 and TRBJ1-5, with 7 bases fitting TRBD1. Trimming removed 8 bases from V and 3 bases from J; junction bases left unmatched: 10. The CDR3 extends over 15 amino acids. CDR1 and CDR2 (germline): SNHLY, FYNNEI. Written as DNA, the CDR3 is TGTGCCAGCCGGGGTTCAACAGGGGACAATCAGCCCCAGCATTTT. Amino acid sequence: CASRGSTGDNQPQHF.

This clone was detected only once. This chain links TRBV7-8 with TRBJ2-3, with D perhaps TRBD1 (6 bases). From germline, CDR1 is SGHVS and CDR2 FQNEAQ. The CDR3 has 15 amino acids. The V end was cut by 4 bases, the J end by 3 bases, with 14 bases between. The CDR3 DNA is TGTGCCAGCAGCTCTTCCGGGACAAGAACAGATACGCAGTATTTT. This sequence encodes CASSSSGTRTDTQYF.

J is TRBJ1-1 and V is TRBV12-5; D is perhaps TRBD1 (5 bases). Germline V gene sequence: CDR1 LGHNT, CDR2 FRNRAP. The CDR3 loop spans 14 amino acids. The V and J ends lost 5 bases and 10 bases respectively, with 20 bases between them. The CDR3 sequence: CASGRGGQGGRAFF. CDR3 DNA sequence: TGTGCTAGTGGTAGGGGAGGGCAGGGTGGAAGAGCTTTCTTT.

The chain combines TRBV7-3 with TRBJ1-1, with D hard to call. There are 13 residues in the CDR3. Germline V lookup: CDR1 SGHTA, CDR2 FQGTGA. Trimming took 2 bases from V and 5 from J, leaving 9 bases between them. CDR3 sequence reads: CASSLEFSTEAFF. DNA of the CDR3: TGTGCCAGCAGCTTAGAGTTTTCTACTGAAGCTTTCTTT.

V is TRBV9 and J is TRBJ2-3; weak D call: TRBD2 (5 bases). The CDR3 covers 16 residues. The germline V and J ends were trimmed by 0 bases and 0 bases, with 11 bases remaining between them. The germline V gene encodes CDR1 SGDLS and CDR2 YYNGEE. CDR3 coding DNA: TGTGCCAGCAGCGTAGCAGCGGCCATTAGCACAGATACGCAGTATTTT. This sequence encodes CASSVAAAISTDTQYF.

This chain links TRBV30 with TRBJ1-3; no firm D call. In germline, CDR1 is GTSNPN, CDR2 SVGIG (reference sequence). The CDR3 covers 12 residues. With 1 base removed from V and 5 bases from J, the gap between germline ends came to 6 bases. CDR3 residues: CAWSADRNTIYF. For the CDR3, the DNA is TGTGCCTGGAGTGCTGACAGAAACACCATATATTTT. Supplemented by reference TRBV30 and TRBJ1-3, the full variable domain reads SQTIHQWPATLVQPVGSPLSLECTVEGTSNPNLYWYRQAAGRGLQLLFYSVGIGQISSEVPQNLSASRPQDRQFILSSKKLLLSDSGFYLCAWSADRNTIYFGEGSWLTVV.

This clone occurred a few times. The rearrangement links TRBV18 to TRBJ1-1; D is undetermined. The CDR3 extends over 12 amino acids. Germline CDR1 KGHSH, CDR2 LQKENI. V was clipped by 4 bases and J by 7 bases, with 10 bases between them. The CDR3 region is CASSLREVEAFF. The CDR3 nucleotides are TGTGCCAGCTCACTTCGAGAGGTTGAAGCTTTCTTT.